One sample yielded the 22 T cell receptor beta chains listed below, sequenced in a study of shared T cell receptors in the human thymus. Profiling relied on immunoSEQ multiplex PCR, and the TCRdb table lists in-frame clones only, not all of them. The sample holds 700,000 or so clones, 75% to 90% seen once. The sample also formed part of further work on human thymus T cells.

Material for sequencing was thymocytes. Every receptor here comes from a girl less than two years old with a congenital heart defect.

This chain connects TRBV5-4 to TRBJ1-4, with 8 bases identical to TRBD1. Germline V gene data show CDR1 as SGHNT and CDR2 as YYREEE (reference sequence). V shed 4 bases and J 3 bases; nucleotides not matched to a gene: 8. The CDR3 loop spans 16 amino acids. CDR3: CASSPGQGGANEKLFF. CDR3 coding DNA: TGTGCCAGCAGCCCCGGACAGGGAGGTGCTAATGAAAAACTGTTTTTT.

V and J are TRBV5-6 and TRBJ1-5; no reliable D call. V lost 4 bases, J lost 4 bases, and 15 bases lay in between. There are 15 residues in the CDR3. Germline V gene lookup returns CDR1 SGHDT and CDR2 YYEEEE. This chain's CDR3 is CASSRMGRGNQPQHF. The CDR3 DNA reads TGTGCCAGCAGCCGTATGGGCCGGGGTAATCAGCCCCAGCATTTT.

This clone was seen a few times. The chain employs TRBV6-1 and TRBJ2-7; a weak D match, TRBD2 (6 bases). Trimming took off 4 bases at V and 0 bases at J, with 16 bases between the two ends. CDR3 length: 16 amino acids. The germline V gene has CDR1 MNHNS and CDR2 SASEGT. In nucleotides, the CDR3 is TGTGCCAGCAGTGGCGTCGGGGGAAGGAGCTCCTACGAGCAGTACTTC. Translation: CASSGVGGRSSYEQYF.

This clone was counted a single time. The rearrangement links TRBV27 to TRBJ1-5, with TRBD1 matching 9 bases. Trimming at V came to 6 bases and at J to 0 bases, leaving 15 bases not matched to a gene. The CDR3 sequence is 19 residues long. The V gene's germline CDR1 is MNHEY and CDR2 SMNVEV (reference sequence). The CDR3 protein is CASSPHRDRVLNSNQPQHF. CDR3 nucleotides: TGTGCCAGCAGCCCCCACCGGGACAGGGTGCTCAATAGCAATCAGCCCCAGCATTTT.

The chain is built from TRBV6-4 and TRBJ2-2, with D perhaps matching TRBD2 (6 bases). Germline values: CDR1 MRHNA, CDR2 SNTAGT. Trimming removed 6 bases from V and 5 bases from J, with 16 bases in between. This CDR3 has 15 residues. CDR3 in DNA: TGTGCCAGCAGCAAGGCGGGGCAGGGTACCGGGGAGCTGTTTTTT. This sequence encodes CASSKAGQGTGELFF.

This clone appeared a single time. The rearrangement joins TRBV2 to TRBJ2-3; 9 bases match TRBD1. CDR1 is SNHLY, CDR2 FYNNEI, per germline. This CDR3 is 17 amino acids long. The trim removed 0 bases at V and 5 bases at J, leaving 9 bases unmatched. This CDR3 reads CASSEAGRTGVEDTQYF. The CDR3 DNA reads TGTGCCAGCAGTGAAGCGGGGAGGACAGGGGTTGAAGATACGCAGTATTTT.

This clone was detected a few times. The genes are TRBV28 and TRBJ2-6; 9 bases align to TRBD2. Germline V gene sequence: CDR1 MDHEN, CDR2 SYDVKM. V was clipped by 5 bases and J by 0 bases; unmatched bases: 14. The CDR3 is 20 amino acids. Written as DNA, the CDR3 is TGTGCCAGCAGTATTATCGGACTAGCGCAATATCACTCTGGGGCCAACGTCCTGACTTTC. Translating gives CASSIIGLAQYHSGANVLTF. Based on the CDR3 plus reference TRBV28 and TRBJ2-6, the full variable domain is DVKVTQSSRYLVKRTGEKVFLECVQDMDHENMFWYRQDPGLGLRLIYFSYDVKMKEKGDIPEGYSVSREKKERFSLILESASTNQTSMYLCASSIIGLAQYHSGANVLTFGAGSRLTVL.

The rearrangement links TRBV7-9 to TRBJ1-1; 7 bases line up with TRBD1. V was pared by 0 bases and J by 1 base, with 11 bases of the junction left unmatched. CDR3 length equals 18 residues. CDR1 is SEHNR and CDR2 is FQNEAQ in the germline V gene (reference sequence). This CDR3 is CASSLAVQGTETNTEAFF. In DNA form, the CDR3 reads TGTGCCAGCAGCTTAGCGGTACAGGGGACGGAGACGAACACTGAAGCTTTCTTT.

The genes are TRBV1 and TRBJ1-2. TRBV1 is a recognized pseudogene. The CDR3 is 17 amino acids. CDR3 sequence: CTSSQSPRRGLVHGYTF. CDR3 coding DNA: TGCACCAGCAGCCAATCGCCCAGGCGGGGGCTTGTCCATGGCTACACCTTC.

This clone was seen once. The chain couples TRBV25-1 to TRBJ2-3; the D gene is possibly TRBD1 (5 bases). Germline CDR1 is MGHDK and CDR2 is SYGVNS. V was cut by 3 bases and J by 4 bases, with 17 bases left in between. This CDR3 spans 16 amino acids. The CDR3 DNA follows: TGTGCCAGCAGTGATCAAGGGGCCGGTCCGTCAGATACGCAGTATTTT. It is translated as CASSDQGAGPSDTQYF.

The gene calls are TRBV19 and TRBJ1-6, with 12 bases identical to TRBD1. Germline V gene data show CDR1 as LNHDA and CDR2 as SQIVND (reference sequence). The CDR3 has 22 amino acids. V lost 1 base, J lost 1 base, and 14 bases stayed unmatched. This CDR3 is CASSIAAPRGTGGRSYNSPLHF. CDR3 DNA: TGTGCCAGTAGTATAGCGGCTCCTCGCGGGACAGGGGGCCGGTCCTATAATTCACCCCTCCACTTT.

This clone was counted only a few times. The CDR3 reads CASSVAWAGGRDEQFF. In DNA, the CDR3 is TGTGCCAGCAGCGTAGCTTGGGCGGGGGGCAGGGATGAGCAGTTCTTC. The chain employs TRBV9 and TRBJ2-1; 8 bases fit TRBD2. V lost 0 bases and J lost 8; bases outside the gene matches: 10. The CDR3 spans 16 residues. Germline CDR1 is SGDLS and CDR2 is YYNGEE.

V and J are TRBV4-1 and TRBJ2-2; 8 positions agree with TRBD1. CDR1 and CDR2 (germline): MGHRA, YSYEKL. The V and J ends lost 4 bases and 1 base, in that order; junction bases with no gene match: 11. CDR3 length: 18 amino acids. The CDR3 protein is CASSPRSLDRVNTGELFF. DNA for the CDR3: TGCGCCAGCAGCCCCCGGAGCCTGGACAGGGTGAACACCGGGGAGCTGTTTTTT.

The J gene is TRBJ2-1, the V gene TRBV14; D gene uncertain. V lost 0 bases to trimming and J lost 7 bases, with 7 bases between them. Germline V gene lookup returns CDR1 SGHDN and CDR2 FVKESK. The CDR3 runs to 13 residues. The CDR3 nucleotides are TGTGCCAGCAGCCAAGATCCCCCTAATGAGCAGTTCTTC. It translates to CASSQDPPNEQFF.

CDR3 sequence: CASTLVGLISPLHF. DNA for the CDR3: TGTGCCAGCACCCTTGTCGGACTAATTTCACCCCTCCACTTT. The chain recombines TRBV6-1 with TRBJ1-6, with D unresolved. V was cut by 7 bases and J by 9 bases, with 16 bases left in between. The germline V gene has CDR1 MNHNS and CDR2 SASEGT. This CDR3 spans 14 amino acids.

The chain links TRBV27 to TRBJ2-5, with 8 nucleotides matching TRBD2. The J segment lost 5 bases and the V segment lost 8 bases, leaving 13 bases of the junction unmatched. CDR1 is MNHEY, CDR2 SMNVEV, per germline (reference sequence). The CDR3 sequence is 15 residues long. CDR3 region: CASVTLRGGRETQYF. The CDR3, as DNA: TGTGCCAGCGTTACGCTCCGGGGGGGAAGGGAGACCCAGTACTTC.

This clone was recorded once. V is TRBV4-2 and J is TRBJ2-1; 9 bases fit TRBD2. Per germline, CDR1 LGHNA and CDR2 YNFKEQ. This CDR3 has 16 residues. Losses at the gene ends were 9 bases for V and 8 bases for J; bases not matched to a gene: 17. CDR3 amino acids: CASTFDWRGGLYEQFF. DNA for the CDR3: TGTGCCAGTACATTTGATTGGCGGGGGGGCCTGTATGAGCAGTTCTTC.

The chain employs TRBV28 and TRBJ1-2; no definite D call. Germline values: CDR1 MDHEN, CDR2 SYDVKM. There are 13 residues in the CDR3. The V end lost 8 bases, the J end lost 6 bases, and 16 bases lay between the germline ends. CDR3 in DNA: TGTGCCAGCCTCGGTACCACCCCTCATGGCTACACCTTC. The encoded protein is CASLGTTPHGYTF.

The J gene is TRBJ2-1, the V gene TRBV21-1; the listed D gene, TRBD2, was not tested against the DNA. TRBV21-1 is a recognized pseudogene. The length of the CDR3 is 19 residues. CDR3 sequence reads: CASSPGRLAGVLRYNEQFF. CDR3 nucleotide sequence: TGTGCCAGCAGCCCTGGGCGACTAGCGGGGGTCCTACGCTACAATGAGCAGTTCTTC.

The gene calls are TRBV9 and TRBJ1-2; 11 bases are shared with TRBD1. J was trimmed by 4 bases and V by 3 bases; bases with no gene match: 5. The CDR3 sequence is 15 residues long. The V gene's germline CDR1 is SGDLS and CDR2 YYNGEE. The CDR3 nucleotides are TGTGCCAGCAGCGAGGAGGACAGGGGGCTCTATGGCTACACCTTC. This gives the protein CASSEEDRGLYGYTF. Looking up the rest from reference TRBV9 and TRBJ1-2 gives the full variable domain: DSGVTQTPKHLITATGQRVTLRCSPRSGDLSVYWYQQSLDQGLQFLIQYYNGEERAKGNILERFSAQQFPDLHSELNLSSLELGDSALYFCASSEEDRGLYGYTFGSGTRLTVV.

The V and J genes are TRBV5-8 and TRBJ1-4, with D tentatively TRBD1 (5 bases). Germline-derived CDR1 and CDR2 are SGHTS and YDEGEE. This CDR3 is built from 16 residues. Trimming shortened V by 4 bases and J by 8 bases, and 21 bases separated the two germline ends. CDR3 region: CASSLISTGAQEKLFF. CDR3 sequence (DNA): TGTGCCAGCAGCCTCATCTCTACAGGTGCCCAGGAAAAACTGTTTTTT. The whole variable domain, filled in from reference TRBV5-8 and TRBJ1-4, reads EAGVTQSPTHLIKTRGQQATLRCSPISGHTSVYWYQQALGLGLQFLLWYDEGEERNRGNFPPRFSGRQFPNYSSELNVNALELEDSALYLCASSLISTGAQEKLFFGSGTQLSVL.

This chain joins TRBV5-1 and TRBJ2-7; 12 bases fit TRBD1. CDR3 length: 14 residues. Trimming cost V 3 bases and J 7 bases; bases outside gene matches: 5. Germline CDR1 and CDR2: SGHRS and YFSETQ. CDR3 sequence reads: CASSWGQGAREQYF. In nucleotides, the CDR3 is TGCGCCAGCAGCTGGGGACAGGGGGCGAGGGAGCAGTACTTC.